The next 2 T cell receptor beta chains were all read from a single sample in a study of blood T cell repertoires in COVID-19. TCRdb's table, derived via immunoSEQ multiplex PCR, lists solely in-frame clones and lacks some. The sample holds a few hundred thousand clones, approximately 90% seen once. The sequenced material came from peripheral blood. Source of these receptors: a woman aged 25 to 39 who had recovered from COVID-19.

The rearrangement joins TRBV6-2 or TRBV6-3 to TRBJ1-1, with 7 bases aligning to TRBD1. The CDR3 is 17 amino acids. The J segment lost 0 bases and the V segment lost 6 bases, leaving 13 bases of the junction unmatched. Germline V gives CDR1 MNHEY, CDR2 SVGEGT. The CDR3 nucleotides read TGTGCCAGCAGCCGGAAAGAGACAGGGATAATGAACACTGAAGCTTTCTTT. It specifies CASSRKETGIMNTEAFF.

The table lists this clone with a few counts. This chain links TRBV19 with TRBJ1-5, with TRBD1 identical over 8 bases. The V gene end was trimmed by 4 bases and the J gene end by 0 bases; junction bases not matched to a gene: 5. This CDR3 spans 16 amino acids. Germline CDR1 LNHDA, CDR2 SQIVND (reference sequence). The CDR3 sequence is CASSTGTGISNQPQHF. The CDR3 region has the DNA TGTGCCAGTAGTACCGGGACAGGAATTAGCAATCAGCCCCAGCATTTT.